This T cell receptor beta chain was retrieved from a study of T cell repertoires in cytomegalovirus infection. Study as a whole: Public TCR beta signatures provided an indication of both CMV infection and a matching HLA type.

A note on this clonotype: As yet, its antigen is unknown.

MiXCR, run by TCRdb on the reads, gives a single entry per CDR3 protein. The sample records over 300,000 distinct CDR3 sequences, 17% being singletons. General study points: Dominating the ex vivo response were TCR beta clonotypes that were CMV-specific and HLA-C-restricted. Adding up the frequency of public TCR beta families identified people who carried CMV plus the relevant HLA.

The CDR3 consists of 14 residues. Germline V gene lookup returns CDR1 LNHNV and CDR2 YYDKDF (reference sequence). Trimming took 5 bases from V and 6 from J, leaving 17 bases between them. This sequence joins TRBV15 and TRBJ2-7, with D unresolved. Sequenced input: PBMCs. The sequence came from a human donor in good health (CMV status not recorded). Some clones in this sample may be carry-over from other donors' samples. The CDR3, as DNA: TGTGCCACCAGCGTTGGAGCTGTTCTGAGCGAGCAGTACTTC. Translated: CATSVGAVLSEQYF.